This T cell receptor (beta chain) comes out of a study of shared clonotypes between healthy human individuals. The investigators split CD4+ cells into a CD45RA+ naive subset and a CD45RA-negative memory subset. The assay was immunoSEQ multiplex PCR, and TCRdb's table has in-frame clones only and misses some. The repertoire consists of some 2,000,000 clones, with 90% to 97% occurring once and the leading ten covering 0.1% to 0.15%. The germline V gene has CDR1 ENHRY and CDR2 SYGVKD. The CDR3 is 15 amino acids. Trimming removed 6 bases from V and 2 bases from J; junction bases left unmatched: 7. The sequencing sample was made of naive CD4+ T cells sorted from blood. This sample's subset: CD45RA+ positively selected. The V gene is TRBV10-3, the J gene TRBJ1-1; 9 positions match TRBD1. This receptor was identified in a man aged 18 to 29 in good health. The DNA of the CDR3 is TGTGCCATCAGCCCGACAGGGGGTTATAACACTGAAGCTTTCTTT. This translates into CAISPTGGYNTEAFF.